This T cell receptor (beta chain) is drawn from a study of regulatory T cells in long-lasting Graves disease. Germline assignment: CDR1 KGHSH and CDR2 LQKENI. This CDR3 has 14 residues. Trimming pared 0 bases from V and 0 bases from J, leaving 5 bases between. Construction of TCR beta libraries relied on iRepertoire HTBI primers and on Arm-PCR targeting CDR3 regions. TCRdb fed the multiplex PCR reads into MiXCR, producing one record per CDR3 protein. Of about 530,000 distinct CDR3 sequences listed, more than 15% are singletons. This clonotype was observed many times. Time point noted: newly diagnosed GD, antithyroid drugs for less than 3 months. There was RNA extracted from PBMCs, and the TCR library was made from it. The data were also submitted as part of a second study, on T cells in Graves' hyperthyroidism and ophthalmopathy. This second report adds: During a first-round RT-PCR of the TCR CDR3, the HTBI primer set was used.

This TCR was recovered from a middle-aged woman with Graves disease. The material sequenced was peripheral blood mononuclear cells (PBMCs), taken at new diagnosis, from a patient treated with antithyroid drugs. The genes are TRBV18 and TRBJ1-1; D unclear. The CDR3 protein is CASSPPSVNTEAFF. The CDR3 DNA follows: TGTGCCAGCTCACCACCGTCGGTGAACACTGAAGCTTTCTTT.